A selection of T cell receptor beta chains follows, all from one sample in a study of identical twins. TCRdb reprocessed the 5' RACE reads via MiXCR and lists one record per CDR3 protein. The data show 350,000 to 400,000 distinct CDR3 sequences, approximately 8.7% seen once. The sequencing sample was made of naive T cells sorted from blood. The source of these receptors is a woman aged 45-65 years in good health. Both conserved end residues are part of each CDR3. D genes are given only for firm matches. Size is stated for part of the rows, as once, few or many counts, or as a class when the clone is expanded.

D	size	V	J	length	DNA	CDR3
.	few	TRBV6-6	TRBJ1-3	13	TGTGCCAGCACGACAAGGGCTGGAAACACCATATATTTT	CASTTRAGNTIYF
TRBD1	.	TRBV12-3/TRBV12-4	TRBJ2-2	14	TGTGCCAGCAGTTATTTCAGGGGGACCGGGGAGCTGTTTTTT	CASSYFRGTGELFF
.	.	TRBV14	TRBJ1-2	15	TGTGCCAGCAGCCAAGAACCCGGGGCTAACTATGGCTACACCTTC	CASSQEPGANYGYTF
.	many	TRBV27	TRBJ1-2	16	TGTGCCAGCAGTTCAGGCCTCGACAGGCCAAACTATGGCTACACCTTC	CASSSGLDRPNYGYTF
.	many	TRBV14	TRBJ2-1	15	TGTGCCAGCAGCCAAAAAATGAGCTCCTACAATGAGCAGTTCTTC	CASSQKMSSYNEQFF
.	.	TRBV6-5	TRBJ1-4	16	TGTGCCAGCAGTTACATCTTTAGCCGGAACCTGGGAAAACTGTTTTTT	CASSYIFSRNLGKLFF
.	many	TRBV27	TRBJ2-4	18	TGTGCCAGCAGTAAATCCGGGACCGTTAGATTCGCCAAAAACATTCAGTACTTC	CASSKSGTVRFAKNIQYF
TRBD1	.	TRBV20-1	TRBJ1-2	13	TGCAGTGCTAGCGGACAGGAGACGTATGGCTACACCTTC	CSASGQETYGYTF
.	.	TRBV2	TRBJ1-1	12	TGTGCCAGAGAGGGGGAGAACACTGAAGCTTTCTTT	CAREGENTEAFF
.	.	TRBV12-3/TRBV12-4	TRBJ1-1	14	TGTGCCAGCAGCCCAAGGGCTGGGAACACTGAAGCTTTCTTT	CASSPRAGNTEAFF
TRBD1	.	TRBV4-1	TRBJ1-2	15	TGCGCCAGCAGCCAATACACCGGGACAGCCTATGGCTACACCTTC	CASSQYTGTAYGYTF
.	few	TRBV4-1	TRBJ2-2	13	TGCGCCAGCAGCCAAGCCCGGGGCGGGGAGCTGTTTTTT	CASSQARGGELFF
.	.	TRBV7-8	TRBJ2-1	14	TGTGCCAGCAGCTTAGATGGGTATCAGGGTGAGCAGTTCTTC	CASSLDGYQGEQFF
.	.	TRBV7-3	TRBJ2-3	14	TGTGCCAGCAGCTTATGGGGGCTCACAGATACGCAGTATTTT	CASSLWGLTDTQYF
TRBD1	few	TRBV5-1	TRBJ2-1	13	TGCGCCAGCAGCTTAAACCGGGACAGCCGGGGGTTCTTC	CASSLNRDSRGFF
.	many	TRBV29-1	TRBJ2-5	12	TGCAGCGTTGAAAGAAACCAAGAGACCCAGTACTTC	CSVERNQETQYF
TRBD2	.	TRBV2	TRBJ2-5	17	TGTGCCAGCAGTGTCCTAGAGGGCTGGGAGGGTCAAGAGACCCAGTACTTC	CASSVLEGWEGQETQYF
.	many	TRBV27	TRBJ1-3	16	TGTGCCAGCAGCCTGGGCGGACGGGCAACGGGAAACACCATATATTTT	CASSLGGRATGNTIYF
TRBD1	.	TRBV19	TRBJ1-5	16	TGTGCCAGTAGTAACCAAGGACAGGGGGCTTGGCAGCCCCAGCATTTT	CASSNQGQGAWQPQHF
TRBD1	.	TRBV12-3/TRBV12-4	TRBJ2-2	16	TGTGCCAGCAGCCTCCAGGGACAGCTCGCGGCCGGGGAGCTGTTTTTT	CASSLQGQLAAGELFF
TRBD2	.	TRBV2	TRBJ2-7	14	TGTGCCAGCAGTGAACCTAGCGGGAGCCACGAGCAGTACTTC	CASSEPSGSHEQYF
TRBD2	many	TRBV12-3/TRBV12-4	TRBJ2-1	14	TGTGCCAATTCCTATACTAGCGCCGACAATGAGCAGTTCTTC	CANSYTSADNEQFF
.	many	TRBV12-3/TRBV12-4	TRBJ2-4	13	TGTGCCAGCAGTTTAAGCGCCCTCGGGATTCAGTACTTC	CASSLSALGIQYF
.	.	TRBV28	TRBJ1-2	13	TGTGCCAGCACCCCCGTCGCCCAAGGAGGCTACACCTTC	CASTPVAQGGYTF
.	few	TRBV12-3/TRBV12-4	TRBJ2-2	15	TGTGCCAGCAGTTTATTGGACAAAGTCACCGGGGAGCTGTTTTTT	CASSLLDKVTGELFF
TRBD2	few	TRBV7-3	TRBJ2-1	16	TGTGCCAGCAGCCCCCTAGCGGGAGCGTCCTACAATGAGCAGTTCTTC	CASSPLAGASYNEQFF
TRBD2	.	TRBV7-3	TRBJ2-1	20	TGTGCCAGCAGCTTAACGTTGGGGCCTATCGGGAGGGAGCCTTACAATGAGCAGTTCTTC	CASSLTLGPIGREPYNEQFF
.	many	TRBV5-1	TRBJ2-2	15	TGCGCCAGCACCCGAGACGGGGAGAGCACCGGGGAGCTGTTTTTT	CASTRDGESTGELFF
.	.	TRBV20-1	TRBJ1-4	13	TGCAGTGCAGGGAGGGCCCTTAATGAAAAACTGTTTTTT	CSAGRALNEKLFF
.	many	TRBV29-1	TRBJ1-1	14	TGCAGCGTCTTCGGACCTTTTGGGGGCACTGAAGCTTTCTTT	CSVFGPFGGTEAFF
TRBD2	.	TRBV3-1	TRBJ2-2	15	TGTGCCAGTCGTACTAGCGGGAGGGCCGCCGGGGAGCTGTTTTTT	CASRTSGRAAGELFF
.	many	TRBV5-1	TRBJ2-3	13	TGCGCCAGCAGCCCCACGACCGCAGATACGCAGTATTTT	CASSPTTADTQYF
.	many	TRBV6-1	TRBJ1-2	14	TGTGCCAGCAGTGAAAATATAGCACCTGATGGCTACACCTTC	CASSENIAPDGYTF
.	many	TRBV12-3/TRBV12-4	TRBJ1-1	12	TGTGCCAGCACCGCGGGGTTTCCTGAAGCTTTCTTT	CASTAGFPEAFF
.	.	TRBV6-5	TRBJ2-7	13	TGTGCCAGCAGTCTACAGGGTCCAAACGAGCAGTACTTC	CASSLQGPNEQYF
TRBD2	many	TRBV5-1	TRBJ2-1	11	TGCGCCAGCAGCGCTAGCGGGGAGGAGTTCTTC	CASSASGEEFF
TRBD1	many	TRBV5-1	TRBJ1-3	17	TGCGCCAGCAGCTTGGCCGGGACAGGGGCGTCTGGAAACACCATATATTTT	CASSLAGTGASGNTIYF
.	many	TRBV5-1	TRBJ1-2	15	TGCGCCAGCAGCACTGACCGGGACGGACTCTATGGCTACACCTTC	CASSTDRDGLYGYTF
TRBD2	many	TRBV11-1	TRBJ2-2	15	TGTGCCAGCAGGCGGGGACTAGCGGACACCGGGGAGCTGTTTTTT	CASRRGLADTGELFF
.	.	TRBV3-1	TRBJ2-5	12	TGTGCCAGCAGCCACATGGACGAGACCCAGTACTTC	CASSHMDETQYF
TRBD1	many	TRBV5-1	TRBJ1-1	16	TGCGCCAGCAGCTTGGGGATTGGACAGGGGGATACTGAAGCTTTCTTT	CASSLGIGQGDTEAFF
.	.	TRBV2	TRBJ2-2	15	TGTGCCAGCAGGCCCGAGTCGCTGAACACCGGGGAGCTGTTTTTT	CASRPESLNTGELFF
.	.	TRBV7-9	TRBJ2-7	15	TGTGCCAGCAGCCCTCGTTTCGGGCGGACCTACGAGCAGTACTTC	CASSPRFGRTYEQYF
.	.	TRBV5-6	TRBJ2-3	14	TGTGCCAGCAGCTCCTACCAGGGGACAGATACGCAGTATTTT	CASSSYQGTDTQYF
TRBD1	few	TRBV12-3/TRBV12-4	TRBJ2-4	16	TGTGCCAGCAGTCCCTGGACAGGGGGTGCCAAAAACATTCAGTACTTC	CASSPWTGGAKNIQYF
.	.	TRBV2	TRBJ2-1	12	TGTGCCAGCAGTGGGTTAGGGAGTGAGCAGTTCTTC	CASSGLGSEQFF
.	few	TRBV7-6	TRBJ2-5	15	TGTGCCAGCAGCTTAGGATGGGGGTACCAAGAGACCCAGTACTTC	CASSLGWGYQETQYF
TRBD1	many	TRBV12-3/TRBV12-4	TRBJ1-1	13	TGTGCCAGCAGTCCAGACCAGGGGGCCGAAGCTTTCTTT	CASSPDQGAEAFF
.	few	TRBV5-4	TRBJ2-1	16	TGTGCCAGCAGCCTGCGCAGAGCTTACTCCTACAATGAGCAGTTCTTC	CASSLRRAYSYNEQFF